These T cell receptor beta chains were read from a single sample in a study of a mutant IDH1 vaccine in newly diagnosed glioma. Profiled with immunoSEQ multiplex PCR; TCRdb holds only in-frame clones, not every one. The sample consists of about 51,000 clones, 60% to 85% of them appearing once. The sample in question was PBMCs, obtained from a glioma patient treated with radiotherapy, temozolomide or both. All receptors derive from a woman in her thirties or forties with glioma. CDR3s include the opening cysteine and the closing phenylalanine or tryptophan. The order of the fields is V gene, D gene, clone size, J gene, CDR3 protein, CDR3 DNA. A D gene is named only where the DNA matches it firmly. Expanded clones are given a class, and other clones once, few, many or no size at all.

v_call: TRBV19; d_call: NA; clone_size: NA; j_call: TRBJ1-1; cdr3_aa: CASSTLDIKNTEAFF; cdr3_nt: TGTGCCAGTAGTACCCTGGACATAAAGAACACTGAAGCTTTCTTT
v_call: TRBV7-2; d_call: NA; clone_size: NA; j_call: TRBJ1-4; cdr3_aa: CASSLGGVNRKLFF; cdr3_nt: TGTGCCAGCAGCTTAGGCGGGGTAAACCGAAAACTGTTTTTT
v_call: TRBV19; d_call: TRBD1; clone_size: NA; j_call: TRBJ1-5; cdr3_aa: CASRGQGQSQPQHF; cdr3_nt: TGTGCCAGTAGGGGACAGGGGCAGAGTCAGCCCCAGCATTTT
v_call: TRBV10-1; d_call: TRBD1; clone_size: NA; j_call: TRBJ1-1; cdr3_aa: CASSEDRGRGGPEAFF; cdr3_nt: TGCGCCAGCAGTGAGGACAGGGGGCGCGGGGGCCCTGAAGCTTTCTTT
v_call: TRBV5-1; d_call: NA; clone_size: once; j_call: TRBJ1-1; cdr3_aa: CASSLTVNTEAFF; cdr3_nt: TGCGCCAGCAGCCTTACTGTGAACACTGAAGCTTTCTTT
v_call: TRBV2; d_call: TRBD2; clone_size: NA; j_call: TRBJ2-1; cdr3_aa: CASRIAGGRGEQFF; cdr3_nt: TGTGCCAGCAGGATAGCGGGGGGCCGTGGTGAGCAGTTCTTC
v_call: TRBV2; d_call: NA; clone_size: once; j_call: TRBJ1-3; cdr3_aa: CASSVTRLSSGNTIYF; cdr3_nt: TGTGCCAGCAGTGTAACTAGGCTCTCTTCTGGAAACACCATATATTTT
v_call: TRBV2; d_call: TRBD2; clone_size: few; j_call: TRBJ2-2; cdr3_aa: CASGGGRLFF; cdr3_nt: TGTGCCAGCGGGGGAGGGCGGCTGTTTTTT
v_call: TRBV5-1; d_call: TRBD2; clone_size: NA; j_call: TRBJ2-1; cdr3_aa: CASSLMLAGGLGNEQFF; cdr3_nt: TGCGCCAGCAGCTTGATGTTAGCGGGGGGGCTAGGTAATGAGCAGTTCTTC
v_call: TRBV29-1; d_call: TRBD1; clone_size: NA; j_call: TRBJ1-1; cdr3_aa: CSVDLNRGLNTEAFF; cdr3_nt: TGCAGCGTTGATCTGAACAGGGGATTGAACACTGAAGCTTTCTTT
v_call: TRBV18; d_call: NA; clone_size: NA; j_call: TRBJ1-2; cdr3_aa: CASSQSGDPHYGYTF; cdr3_nt: TGTGCCAGCAGCCAATCGGGGGATCCCCACTATGGCTACACCTTC
v_call: TRBV6-1; d_call: NA; clone_size: NA; j_call: TRBJ1-2; cdr3_aa: CASSEITTGGYTF; cdr3_nt: TGTGCCAGCAGTGAAATAACCACGGGTGGCTACACCTTC
v_call: TRBV18; d_call: TRBD1; clone_size: once; j_call: TRBJ2-3; cdr3_aa: CASSPRQGRDTQYF; cdr3_nt: TGTGCCAGCTCACCAAGACAGGGCAGAGATACGCAGTATTTT
v_call: TRBV6-6; d_call: NA; clone_size: few; j_call: TRBJ1-6; cdr3_aa: CASAQGNSPLHF; cdr3_nt: TGTGCCAGCGCGCAGGGTAATTCACCCCTCCACTTT
v_call: TRBV5-1; d_call: TRBD2; clone_size: NA; j_call: TRBJ2-3; cdr3_aa: CASRAGGPPDTQYF; cdr3_nt: TGCGCCAGCAGGGCGGGGGGGCCCCCAGATACGCAGTATTTT
v_call: TRBV7-2; d_call: TRBD2; clone_size: NA; j_call: TRBJ2-7; cdr3_aa: CASSSSGGAGEQYF; cdr3_nt: TGTGCCAGCAGCTCGAGCGGGGGGGCCGGTGAGCAGTACTTC
v_call: TRBV4-2; d_call: NA; clone_size: NA; j_call: TRBJ1-2; cdr3_aa: CASSPLEQERGWYTF; cdr3_nt: TGTGCCAGCAGCCCGTTGGAACAGGAAAGGGGATGGTACACCTTC
v_call: TRBV10-3; d_call: NA; clone_size: NA; j_call: TRBJ1-5; cdr3_aa: CAISESMDQPQHF; cdr3_nt: TGTGCCATCAGTGAGTCTATGGACCAGCCCCAGCATTTT
v_call: TRBV7-9; d_call: NA; clone_size: NA; j_call: TRBJ1-4; cdr3_aa: CASSLARLINEKLFF; cdr3_nt: TGTGCCAGCAGCTTAGCCCGACTGATCAATGAAAAACTGTTTTTT
v_call: TRBV4-1; d_call: TRBD1; clone_size: NA; j_call: TRBJ2-7; cdr3_aa: CASSLEQGGEQYF; cdr3_nt: TGCGCCAGCTCCTTAGAACAGGGGGGCGAGCAGTACTTC